The 21 T cell receptor beta chains below come from one sample, sequenced in a study of blood T cell repertoires in COVID-19. Repertoires were generated with immunoSEQ multiplex PCR, while TCRdb's copy carries only in-frame clones and drops some. This sample has 110,000 or so clones, with over 80% found just once. The sequenced material came from peripheral blood. These receptors all come from an older woman with acute or convalescent COVID-19.

The chain joins TRBV27 to TRBJ2-2; unclear D gene. This CDR3 is 13 amino acids long. Trimming pared 2 bases from V and 4 bases from J, leaving 5 bases between. Per germline, CDR1 MNHEY and CDR2 SMNVEV (reference sequence). Written as DNA, the CDR3 is TGTGCCAGCAGTTTAATGAGCACCGGGGAGCTGTTTTTT. It specifies CASSLMSTGELFF.

The V and J genes are TRBV10-3 and TRBJ1-1, with D hard to call. V shed 6 bases and J shed 5 bases, with 25 bases lying between them. The CDR3 runs to 17 residues. From germline, CDR1 is ENHRY and CDR2 SYGVKD. CDR3 DNA: TGTGCCATCAGCGAATTATCTACCGGGAGCATAGGGACTGAAGCTTTCTTT. This encodes CAISELSTGSIGTEAFF.

The rearrangement joins TRBV24-1 to TRBJ2-7; D is uncertain. This CDR3 is built from 11 residues. Germline CDR1 is KGHDR and CDR2 is SFDVKD. Trimming removed 4 bases from V and 6 bases from J, with 6 bases in between. The CDR3 DNA reads TGTGCCACCAGTGAGCTCGGCGAGCAGTACTTC. The encoded protein is CATSELGEQYF.

CDR3 in DNA: TGTGCCAGCAGTCTTACAGGGGTCACTGAAGCTTTCTTT. It codes for CASSLTGVTEAFF. The chain joins TRBV7-9 to TRBJ1-1, with TRBD1 identical over 7 bases. Germline V gene data show CDR1 as SEHNR and CDR2 as FQNEAQ (reference sequence). V was clipped by 6 bases and J by 4 bases; unmatched bases: 5. The CDR3 has 13 amino acids. Based on the CDR3 plus reference TRBV7-9 and TRBJ1-1, the full variable domain is DTGVSQNPRHKITKRGQNVTFRCDPISEHNRLYWYRQTLGQGPEFLTYFQNEAQLEKSRLLSDRFSAERPKGSFSTLEIQRTEQGDSAMYLCASSLTGVTEAFFGQGTRLTVV.

The chain couples TRBV28 to TRBJ1-1; tentative D call: TRBD1 (6 bases). Looked up from germline, CDR1 is MDHEN and CDR2 is SYDVKM. The CDR3 covers 13 residues. The V gene lost 6 bases and the J gene lost 4 bases, with 12 bases spanning the gap. The CDR3 DNA sequence: TGTGCCAGCAGGGAACAGGGAATCACTGAAGCTTTCTTT. Translated: CASREQGITEAFF.

The V and J genes are TRBV19 and TRBJ2-1; no definite D call. Germline-derived CDR1 and CDR2 are LNHDA and SQIVND (reference sequence). V lost 4 bases and J lost 4, with 2 bases in between. The CDR3 has 11 residues. In nucleotides, the CDR3 is TGTGCCAGTAGTACTTACAATGAGCAGTTCTTC. This translates into CASSTYNEQFF.

The chain recombines TRBV7-8 with TRBJ1-5; no definite D call. Trimming removed 3 bases from V and 3 bases from J, with 12 bases in between. Per the germline V gene, CDR1 is SGHVS and CDR2 is FQNEAQ. The CDR3 consists of 15 residues. Written as DNA, the CDR3 is TGTGCCAGCAGCTTGAGGGAGCCCTTCAATCAGCCCCAGCATTTT. It yields the protein CASSLREPFNQPQHF.

V gene TRBV6-5 combines with J gene TRBJ1-5; D uncertain. Trimming shortened V by 8 bases and J by 3 bases, and 8 bases separated the two germline ends. CDR3 length: 12 residues. The germline V gene has CDR1 MNHEY and CDR2 SVGAGI. The CDR3 is CASGQNNQPQHF. Written as DNA, the CDR3 is TGTGCCAGCGGGCAGAACAATCAGCCCCAGCATTTT.

This rearrangement joins TRBV7-2 to TRBJ1-1; 9 nucleotides match TRBD1. The germline CDR1 and CDR2 sequences are SGHTA and FQGNSA. This CDR3 has 14 residues. After removal of 6 bases from V and 4 bases from J, the junction contained 6 bases not matched to a gene. Here the CDR3 reads CASSYLGQGTEAFF. DNA for the CDR3: TGTGCCAGCAGTTACCTGGGACAGGGCACTGAAGCTTTCTTT.

The DNA for the CDR3 is TGTGCCAGCAGCCTGGACAGGGCTGGGACAGATACGCAGTATTTT. Translation: CASSLDRAGTDTQYF. The genes are TRBV11-2 and TRBJ2-3; 8 bases match TRBD1. This CDR3 has 15 amino acids. The germline CDR1 and CDR2 sequences are SGHAT and FQNNGV. The V and J ends lost 5 bases and 3 bases, in that order; junction bases with no gene match: 7.

The CDR3 DNA is TGTGCCAGCAGCGACTACAGGGGCGGGGAGCTGTTTTTT. It yields the protein CASSDYRGGELFF. V is TRBV11-2 and J is TRBJ2-2; 7 bases match TRBD1. This CDR3 has 13 residues. Unmatched junction bases numbered 4, after V lost 5 bases and J lost 7 bases. The germline V gene encodes CDR1 SGHAT and CDR2 FQNNGV.

The chain uses TRBV19 and TRBJ1-4, with D possibly matching TRBD1 (5 bases). The V and J ends lost 10 bases and 5 bases respectively, with 26 bases between them. The CDR3 runs to 17 residues. CDR1 is LNHDA, CDR2 SQIVND, per germline (reference sequence). The CDR3 DNA sequence: TGTGCCACACGACAGACGGCGAGCATGCGACGGAATGAAAAACTGTTTTTT. Translating gives CATRQTASMRRNEKLFF.

The sample holds a few counts of this clone. This sequence joins TRBV7-9 and TRBJ1-2; D unresolved. V was cut by 4 bases and J by 3 bases, with 9 bases left in between. This CDR3 comprises 13 residues. CDR1 is SEHNR and CDR2 is FQNEAQ in the germline V gene (reference sequence). The CDR3 reads CASSWFGHYGYTF. DNA of the CDR3: TGTGCCAGCAGCTGGTTTGGGCACTATGGCTACACCTTC.

This rearrangement joins TRBV11-2 to TRBJ1-6; D uncertain. The CDR3 is 14 amino acids. Germline CDR1 and CDR2: SGHAT and FQNNGV. V gave up 1 base and J gave up 9 bases, with 10 bases separating them. The CDR3 DNA reads TGTGCCAGCAGCTTAGGCGGTGCCGCTTCACCCCTCCACTTT. This gives the protein CASSLGGAASPLHF.

This clone was observed a single time. The chain combines TRBV5-6 with TRBJ2-7; 13 bases agree with TRBD2. Trimming removed 4 bases from V and 5 bases from J; junction bases left unmatched: 12. Germline V gene data show CDR1 as SGHDT and CDR2 as YYEEEE. The length of the CDR3 is 17 residues. CDR3 bases: TGTGCCAGCAGCCCTGGACTAGCGGGGGACCCTTCCCACGAGCAGTACTTC. Amino acids: CASSPGLAGDPSHEQYF.

This chain connects TRBV10-3 to TRBJ2-3; TRBD2 matches at 13 bases. The CDR3 is 14 residues long. Germline V gene data show CDR1 as ENHRY and CDR2 as SYGVKD. J lost 6 bases, V lost 11 bases, and 8 bases had no gene match. The CDR3 sequence is CAVKTSGGTDTQYF. CDR3 DNA sequence: TGTGCCGTCAAGACTAGCGGGGGGACGGATACGCAGTATTTT.

This chain uses TRBV2 with TRBJ1-5; D is unresolved. The V gene lost 6 bases and the J gene lost 5 bases, with 11 bases spanning the gap. CDR1 SNHLY and CDR2 FYNNEI come from the germline V gene. This CDR3 region has 13 residues. DNA for the CDR3: TGTGCCAGCAGAGGAACAGTTTATCAGCCCCAGCATTTT. Translated, it gives CASRGTVYQPQHF.

The chain couples TRBV28 to TRBJ1-2; 7 bases agree with TRBD1. The CDR3 is 13 residues long. Losses at the gene ends were 6 bases for V and 6 bases for J; bases not matched to a gene: 7. The germline V gene encodes CDR1 MDHEN and CDR2 SYDVKM. Written as DNA, the CDR3 is TGTGCCAGCAGGCCGACAGGGACGGATGGCTACACCTTC. Its protein product is CASRPTGTDGYTF.

V is TRBV18 and J is TRBJ1-2, with unresolved D. V lost 1 base to trimming and J lost 8 bases, with 5 bases between them. Germline V lookup: CDR1 KGHSH, CDR2 LQKENI. The CDR3 spans 11 residues. The CDR3 sequence is CASSPQRGYTF. CDR3 nucleotide sequence: TGTGCCAGCTCACCACAGAGGGGCTACACCTTC.

V usage is TRBV7-3 and J usage is TRBJ2-1; 10 bases align to TRBD2. Germline V gene data show CDR1 as SGHTA and CDR2 as FQGTGA. The V and J ends lost 5 bases and 9 bases, in that order; junction bases with no gene match: 4. This CDR3 is built from 13 residues. This chain's CDR3 is CASSRTSGVEQFF. The CDR3 DNA follows: TGTGCCAGCAGCCGAACTAGCGGGGTTGAGCAGTTCTTC. Together with reference TRBV7-3 and TRBJ2-1, the CDR3 gives the full variable domain: GAGVSQTPSNKVTEKGKYVELRCDPISGHTALYWYRQSLGQGPEFLIYFQGTGAADDSGLPNDRFFAVRPEGSVSTLKIQRTERGDSAVYLCASSRTSGVEQFFGPGTRLTVL.

The chain carries TRBV2 and TRBJ2-3, with 8 bases fitting TRBD2. Germline CDR1 reads SNHLY; CDR2 reads FYNNEI. The CDR3 has 13 amino acids. Trimming took 5 bases from V and 5 from J; bases not matched to a gene: 3. CDR3 amino acids: CASSTGGEDTQYF. The CDR3 coding sequence is TGTGCCAGCAGTACCGGGGGGGAAGATACGCAGTATTTT.